Each of the 28 T cell receptor beta chains below was sequenced from the same sample in a study of blood T cell repertoires in COVID-19. Clones were sequenced by immunoSEQ multiplex PCR, and TCRdb holds only the in-frame ones, with some missing. The sample includes roughly 260,000 clones, almost 90% of them seen just once. Sample: peripheral blood. Receptors were obtained from a woman in her twenties or thirties with COVID-19, enrolled during active disease.

This rearrangement joins TRBV6-5 to TRBJ2-7; no firm D call. Germline V gene sequence: CDR1 MNHEY, CDR2 SVGAGI. CDR3 length: 12 amino acids. The ends were cut back, 6 bases at V and 3 bases at J, with 9 bases in the middle. The DNA for the CDR3 is TGTGCCAGCAGCCAGGATCACTACGAGCAGTACTTC. Its protein product is CASSQDHYEQYF.

The chain employs TRBV21-1 and TRBJ2-7; the DNA was not compared with TRBD1, the D call given in the table. TRBV21-1 is an annotated pseudogene. This CDR3 spans 12 amino acids. CDR3 residues: CAIPGGKYEQYF. The CDR3 DNA reads as TGTGCCATCCCAGGGGGCAAATACGAGCAGTACTTC.

The chain has TRBV7-2 and TRBJ1-4; D gene unclear. V was shortened by 7 bases and J by 13 bases, with 19 bases between the two germline ends. This CDR3 is built from 13 residues. CDR1 and CDR2 (germline): SGHTA, FQGNSA. Here the CDR3 DNA reads TGTGCCAGCACCAGAACACCAGTATCTAGACTGTTTTTT. Amino acid sequence: CASTRTPVSRLFF.

This clone showed up just once. The V gene is TRBV18, the J gene TRBJ2-7; TRBD1 matches 8 bases. The V and J ends lost 2 bases and 6 bases, in that order; junction bases with no gene match: 6. This CDR3 region has 14 residues. The germline V gene encodes CDR1 KGHSH and CDR2 LQKENI. The CDR3 region is CASSPGQGYAEQYF. For the CDR3, the DNA is TGTGCCAGCTCACCAGGACAGGGATATGCCGAGCAGTACTTC.

The rearrangement links TRBV5-4 to TRBJ2-2; possibly TRBD2 for D (6 bases). The CDR3 is made up of 13 amino acids. CDR1 and CDR2 (germline): SGHNT, YYREEE (reference sequence). V dropped 5 bases and J dropped 7 bases, with 12 bases sitting between them. CDR3 in amino acids: CASSPGTFGELFF. Written as DNA, the CDR3 is TGTGCCAGCAGTCCCGGGACTTTCGGGGAGCTGTTTTTT.

The chain employs TRBV14 and TRBJ2-5; D is unclear. Looked up from germline, CDR1 is SGHDN and CDR2 is FVKESK. The CDR3 contains 13 residues. Trimming cost V 0 bases and J 5 bases, with 7 bases left between them. CDR3 sequence (DNA): TGTGCCAGCAGCCAAGATCTACGGGAGACCCAGTACTTC. It is translated as CASSQDLRETQYF.

The chain couples TRBV7-9 to TRBJ2-5; tentatively, D is TRBD1 (5 bases). This CDR3 is built from 18 residues. Germline V gene sequence: CDR1 SEHNR, CDR2 FQNEAQ (reference sequence). V dropped 5 bases and J dropped 4 bases, with 26 bases sitting between them. DNA of the CDR3: TGTGCCAGCAGCACCCACCAGGGTTTTGCCCAAGGTAGAGAGACCCAGTACTTC. Residues: CASSTHQGFAQGRETQYF.

V usage is TRBV9 and J usage is TRBJ1-5, with a tentative D call TRBD1 (5 bases). V was pared by 4 bases and J by 6 bases, with 17 bases between. CDR3 length: 15 amino acids. Per germline, CDR1 SGDLS and CDR2 YYNGEE. Here the CDR3 DNA reads TGTGCCAGCAGCATGACAGTAGAATTGGGTCAGCCCCAGCATTTT. Amino acid sequence: CASSMTVELGQPQHF.

V gene TRBV28 combines with J gene TRBJ1-4; the D gene is possibly TRBD1 (5 bases). Trimming pared 6 bases from V and 10 bases from J, leaving 18 bases between. Looked up from germline, CDR1 is MDHEN and CDR2 is SYDVKM. The CDR3 totals 14 residues. CDR3 nucleotides: TGTGCCAGCAGCTTCGGCCCCAGGGTTGGAAAACTGTTTTTT. Its translation is CASSFGPRVGKLFF.

The V call is TRBV6-5, the J call TRBJ2-1; D call uncertain. Germline lookup yields CDR1 MNHEY and CDR2 SVGAGI. The CDR3 sequence is 14 residues long. Deletions cut 9 bases from V and 7 bases from J, with 19 bases between. CDR3 nucleotides: TGTGCCAGTTACCTTCCCCCCCCCGCGAATGAGCAGTTCTTC. Translated, it gives CASYLPPPANEQFF.

The chain carries TRBV7-6 and TRBJ1-1; tentatively, D is TRBD1 (6 bases). This CDR3 region has 13 residues. V was clipped by 5 bases and J by 3 bases, with 10 bases between them. CDR1 and CDR2 from the germline V gene are SGHVS and FNYEAQ. CDR3 amino acids: CASSRQGYTEAFF. The CDR3 DNA is TGTGCCAGCAGCCGTCAGGGGTACACTGAAGCTTTCTTT. Full variable domain (missing parts from reference TRBV7-6 and TRBJ1-1): GAGVSQSPRYKVTKRGQDVALRCDPISGHVSLYWYRQALGQGPEFLTYFNYEAQQDKSGLPNDRFSAERPEGSISTLTIQRTEQRDSAMYRCASSRQGYTEAFFGQGTRLTVV.

The chain combines TRBV20-1 with TRBJ2-5; a possible D gene is TRBD2 (5 bases). The CDR3 is 11 residues long. CDR1 and CDR2 from the germline V gene are DFQATT and SNEGSKA (reference sequence). V was shortened by 7 bases and J by 2 bases, with 8 bases between the two germline ends. CDR3 DNA: TGCAGTGGCGGGTTTCAAGAGACCCAGTACTTC. Its translation: CSGGFQETQYF.

The V gene is TRBV13, the J gene TRBJ2-3, with 7 bases identical to TRBD1. Germline V gene lookup returns CDR1 PRHDT and CDR2 FYEKMQ (reference sequence). With 4 bases clipped from V and 2 bases from J, the junction kept 6 bases outside the gene matches. The CDR3 length is 15 residues. The CDR3 DNA reads TGTGCCAGCAGCTCCAGCGACAGGGACACAGATACGCAGTATTTT. It is translated as CASSSSDRDTDTQYF.

The chain uses TRBV6-5 and TRBJ2-7; D possibly corresponds to TRBD2 (5 bases). CDR3 length equals 14 residues. Germline V CDR1 and CDR2: MNHEY, SVGAGI. V was shortened by 5 bases and J by 7 bases, with 18 bases between the two germline ends. The CDR3 reads CASSRSEETGEQYF. The CDR3, as DNA: TGTGCCAGCAGTAGGTCTGAAGAAACGGGAGAGCAGTACTTC.

This clone was observed a handful of times. This chain connects TRBV28 to TRBJ2-2; D may be TRBD1 (6 bases). Trimming took off 2 bases at V and 1 base at J, with 11 bases between the two ends. Germline V gene lookup returns CDR1 MDHEN and CDR2 SYDVKM. The CDR3 runs 16 residues. The CDR3 reads CASSLNRDMNTGELFF. The CDR3 region has the DNA TGTGCCAGCAGTTTAAACAGGGACATGAACACCGGGGAGCTGTTTTTT.

V usage is TRBV6-1 and J usage is TRBJ2-5; 8 nucleotides line up with TRBD1. Losses at the gene ends were 3 bases for V and 1 base for J; bases not matched to a gene: 4. This CDR3 is 15 amino acids long. Per the germline V gene, CDR1 is MNHNS and CDR2 is SASEGT. CDR3 amino acids: CASSDPGGFQETQYF. CDR3 DNA sequence: TGTGCCAGCAGTGACCCAGGGGGCTTCCAAGAGACCCAGTACTTC.

This rearrangement joins TRBV24-1 to TRBJ1-5; 7 bases align to TRBD1. From germline, CDR1 is KGHDR and CDR2 SFDVKD. The J segment lost 5 bases and the V segment lost 3 bases, leaving 9 bases of the junction unmatched. This CDR3 is 16 amino acids long. The CDR3 loop reads CATSDRRQGGDQPQHF. DNA of the CDR3: TGTGCCACCAGTGATCGGCGACAGGGAGGAGATCAGCCCCAGCATTTT.

The V gene is TRBV24-1, the J gene TRBJ2-7, with D unclear. Trimming cost V 4 bases and J 3 bases, with 9 bases left between them. CDR1 is KGHDR, CDR2 SFDVKD, per germline. CDR3 length: 13 amino acids. CDR3: CATSDPPGYEQYF. In DNA form, the CDR3 reads TGTGCCACCAGTGACCCTCCCGGCTACGAGCAGTACTTC.

This clone is a singleton in its sample. This sequence joins TRBV11-3 and TRBJ2-2, with D hard to call. Germline V CDR1 and CDR2: SGHNT, YENEEA. This CDR3 has 13 amino acids. Trimming took off 1 base at V and 4 bases at J, with 4 bases between the two ends. CDR3 in amino acids: CASSLVGTGELFF. The DNA of the CDR3 is TGTGCCAGCAGCTTAGTCGGCACCGGGGAGCTGTTTTTT.

The rearrangement links TRBV7-9 to TRBJ1-2, with D tentatively TRBD1 (6 bases). V shed 5 bases and J shed 4 bases, with 17 bases lying between them. CDR1 and CDR2 from the germline V gene are SEHNR and FQNEAQ (reference sequence). The CDR3 is 15 amino acids. The CDR3 sequence: CASSRGQGFVYGYTF. CDR3 sequence (DNA): TGTGCCAGCAGCCGGGGACAAGGCTTCGTCTATGGCTACACCTTC.

This chain joins TRBV30 and TRBJ1-3; possible D gene TRBD1, 5 bases. The CDR3 extends over 15 amino acids. From germline, CDR1 is GTSNPN and CDR2 SVGIG (reference sequence). V lost 2 bases to trimming and J lost 0 bases, with 11 bases between them. As DNA, the CDR3 is TGTGCCTGGAGTACAGGTTTCTTCTCTGGAAACACCATATATTTT. Its translation is CAWSTGFFSGNTIYF.

The rearrangement joins TRBV4-1 to TRBJ2-7; 10 nucleotides match TRBD2. With 3 bases clipped from V and 2 bases from J, the junction kept 7 bases outside the gene matches. This CDR3 is 16 amino acids long. Germline values: CDR1 MGHRA, CDR2 YSYEKL. The CDR3 sequence: CASSQATSGVPYEQYF. DNA for the CDR3: TGCGCCAGCAGCCAGGCTACTAGCGGGGTTCCCTACGAGCAGTACTTC.

The chain combines TRBV5-1 with TRBJ2-1; 10 bases are a match to TRBD2. With 4 bases clipped from V and 6 bases from J, the junction kept 10 bases outside the gene matches. The CDR3 consists of 16 residues. Germline CDR1 reads SGHRS; CDR2 reads YFSETQ. CDR3: CASSHGAGGPLNEQFF. CDR3 DNA: TGCGCCAGCAGCCATGGAGCGGGAGGGCCTCTCAATGAGCAGTTCTTC. Filled out from reference TRBV5-1 and TRBJ2-1, the complete variable domain reads KAGVTQTPRYLIKTRGQQVTLSCSPISGHRSVSWYQQTPGQGLQFLFEYFSETQRNKGNFPGRFSGRQFSNSRSEMNVSTLELGDSALYLCASSHGAGGPLNEQFFGPGTRLTVL.

The rearrangement uses TRBV12-5 and TRBJ1-2, with D perhaps matching TRBD1 (5 bases). The CDR3 extends over 13 amino acids. The V gene lost 2 bases and the J gene lost 4 bases, with 8 bases spanning the gap. Looked up from germline, CDR1 is LGHNT and CDR2 is FRNRAP. The CDR3 spells CASGLQGGYGYTF. The CDR3, as DNA: TGTGCTAGTGGTTTGCAGGGCGGCTATGGCTACACCTTC.

V gene TRBV2 combines with J gene TRBJ1-3, with D perhaps matching TRBD1 (5 bases). The germline V gene encodes CDR1 SNHLY and CDR2 FYNNEI. The ends were cut back, 9 bases at V and 0 bases at J, with 12 bases in the middle. This CDR3 spans 14 amino acids. The CDR3 spells CASVRDVSGNTIYF. Here the CDR3 DNA reads TGTGCCAGTGTCAGGGATGTCTCTGGAAACACCATATATTTT.

This chain joins TRBV27 and TRBJ2-7; unclear D gene. This CDR3 has 14 amino acids. In germline, CDR1 is MNHEY, CDR2 SMNVEV (reference sequence). The germline V and J ends were trimmed by 3 bases and 3 bases, with 12 bases remaining between them. For the CDR3, the DNA is TGTGCCAGCAGTTTCGAAGACACCGGCTACGAGCAGTACTTC. This translates into CASSFEDTGYEQYF.

The chain recombines TRBV5-4 with TRBJ2-3, with D possibly TRBD2 on 5 matching bases. Germline loops: CDR1 SGHNT, CDR2 YYREEE (reference sequence). The V end was cut by 3 bases, the J end by 5 bases, with 10 bases between. The CDR3 extends over 13 amino acids. CDR3 coding DNA: TGTGCCAGCAGCTCGATTGGAGGAGATACGCAGTATTTT. This translates into CASSSIGGDTQYF.

This sequence joins TRBV15 and TRBJ1-4, with 9 bases aligning to TRBD1. This CDR3 has 15 amino acids. From germline, CDR1 is LNHNV and CDR2 YYDKDF (reference sequence). The trim removed 1 base at V and 8 bases at J, leaving 5 bases unmatched. CDR3 bases: TGTGCCACCAGCAGAGGGGGGGACAGGGAGGAAAAACTGTTTTTT. Protein product: CATSRGGDREEKLFF.